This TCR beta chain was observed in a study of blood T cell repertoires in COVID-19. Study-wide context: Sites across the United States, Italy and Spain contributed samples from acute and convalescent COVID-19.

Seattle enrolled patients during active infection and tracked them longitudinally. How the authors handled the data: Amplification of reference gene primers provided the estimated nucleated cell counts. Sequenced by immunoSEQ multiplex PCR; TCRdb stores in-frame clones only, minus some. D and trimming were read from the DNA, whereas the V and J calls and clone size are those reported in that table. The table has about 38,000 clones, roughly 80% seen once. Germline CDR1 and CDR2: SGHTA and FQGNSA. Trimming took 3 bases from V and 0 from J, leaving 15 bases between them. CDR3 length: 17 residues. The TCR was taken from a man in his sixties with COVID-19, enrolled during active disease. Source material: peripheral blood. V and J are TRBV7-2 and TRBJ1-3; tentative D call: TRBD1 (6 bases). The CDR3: CASSFGTGHNSGNTIYF. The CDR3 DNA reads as TGTGCCAGCAGCTTCGGTACAGGGCATAACTCTGGAAACACCATATATTTT.